This is a list of T cell receptor beta chains from one sample in a study of T cell repertoires in cytomegalovirus infection. TCRdb reprocessed the reads via MiXCR and lists one record per CDR3 protein. Among a few hundred thousand distinct CDR3 sequences listed, about 25% were seen once. The specimen was PBMCs. All receptors come from a human donor in good health (CMV status not recorded). Some clones in this sample may be carry-over from other donors' samples. The CDR3 runs from the conserved cysteine through the conserved F or W. D genes are given only for firm matches. Only part of the rows carry a size: once, few, many, or a class if the clone is expanded.

v_gene: TRBV7-8; abundance: few; d_gene: .; len: 15; j_gene: TRBJ2-4; CDR3nt: TGTGCCAGCAGCTTAAGGCTAGATGGCAAAAACATTCAGTACTTC; CDR3aa: CASSLRLDGKNIQYF
v_gene: TRBV7-2; abundance: few; d_gene: TRBD2; len: 13; j_gene: TRBJ2-1; CDR3nt: TGTGCCAGCAGCTTAAGACGGGAGGGTGAGCAGTTCTTC; CDR3aa: CASSLRREGEQFF
v_gene: TRBV11-2; abundance: few; d_gene: TRBD2; len: 15; j_gene: TRBJ2-1; CDR3nt: TGTGCCAGCAGCCAACAGAGCGGGGGCTACAATGAGCAGTTCTTC; CDR3aa: CASSQQSGGYNEQFF
v_gene: TRBV7-2; abundance: many; d_gene: .; len: 15; j_gene: TRBJ2-4; CDR3nt: TGTGCCAGCAGCTTACAGCGCTTAGCCAAAAACATTCAGTACTTC; CDR3aa: CASSLQRLAKNIQYF
v_gene: TRBV7-9; abundance: few; d_gene: .; len: 18; j_gene: TRBJ2-3; CDR3nt: TGTGCCAGCAGCCTTTCCGGGACAATGGTACTCGCGACAGATACGCAGTATTTT; CDR3aa: CASSLSGTMVLATDTQYF
v_gene: TRBV29-1; abundance: .; d_gene: .; len: 12; j_gene: TRBJ2-2; CDR3nt: TGCAGCGTTGTGGTGATGGGAGGGGAGCTGTTTTTT; CDR3aa: CSVVVMGGELFF
v_gene: TRBV28; abundance: few; d_gene: .; len: 11; j_gene: TRBJ1-1; CDR3nt: TGTGCCAGCAGTTCGGCCACTGAAGCTTTCTTT; CDR3aa: CASSSATEAFF
v_gene: TRBV6-1; abundance: many; d_gene: .; len: 14; j_gene: TRBJ2-4; CDR3nt: TGTGCCAGCAGTGAAGTGGTGGAGGGAAGGGTTCAGTACTTC; CDR3aa: CASSEVVEGRVQYF
v_gene: TRBV20-1; abundance: .; d_gene: .; len: 15; j_gene: TRBJ2-7; CDR3nt: TGCAGTGCTAGAGATCGGGCAGACGACTCCTACGAGCAGTACTTC; CDR3aa: CSARDRADDSYEQYF
v_gene: TRBV27; abundance: .; d_gene: TRBD2; len: 17; j_gene: TRBJ2-7; CDR3nt: TGTGCCAGCAGTTTATCTGGGACTAGCGGGCCCCCCTACGAGCAGTACTTC; CDR3aa: CASSLSGTSGPPYEQYF
v_gene: TRBV6-5; abundance: many; d_gene: TRBD2; len: 15; j_gene: TRBJ2-1; CDR3nt: TGTGCCAGCAGTTACTCGACTAGCGGGTACAATGAGCAGTTCTTC; CDR3aa: CASSYSTSGYNEQFF